This entry describes one TCR beta chain. The antigen it binds to is not known. Per-base quality was not reported, and no clone a single base away is much larger than it. In light of the paper, this sample's time point label describes: baseline before first vaccination. Samples from vaccinated people were obtained from the UK trials COV001 and COV002, which included a single-blind randomized controlled phase 2/3 trial of AZD1222 (ChAdOx1 nCoV-19) in healthy adults. For TCRbeta chain sequencing, PBMC samples were collected from trial participants at day 0 and at day 28 after the second dose. This record comes from a study of T cell responses to AZD1222 COVID-19 vaccine (dated by TCRdb to about 2021). About the investigation overall: AZD1222 recipients with second doses at about 4 weeks or about 12 weeks were pooled, because spike-specific TCR depth and breadth did not differ between schedules. TCR sequencing covered over 230 trial participants: 207 given two doses of AZD1222 and approximately 26 given two doses of MenACWY control vaccine. Enrollment into the trials was organized by age into subgroups of 18-55, 56-69 and 70-plus years, and those subgroups contained approximately 150, 30 and 60 TCR-sequenced participants, respectively. What the work shows at the level of the full study, not this receptor alone: The vaccine-associated CD4 TCRs covered the entire spike protein, and the dominant responses fell in regions 160-218 and 743-854. Participants were mostly white British, with more females than males. The authors suggested clonal diversity may have been underestimated. Because no day 14 peak-response samples were available, repertoires were characterized only after the peak T cell response. Conclusions about previously exposed vaccinees were limited because only six AZD1222 recipients were SARS-CoV-2 seropositive at baseline. A significant rise in spike-specific TCR breadth and depth was observed after two AZD1222 doses relative to day 0 and relative to MenACWY recipients. Epitopes outside the regions mutated in the B.1.351 and B.1.1.7 variants were reportedly recognized by nearly half of the unique spike-specific TCRs. In the small 56-69-year group, the increase in depth fell short of significance, most likely because of low power.

The CDR3 regions of human TCRbeta chains were analyzed by immunosequencing. The original pipeline was this. TCRs in the repertoires were matched against a reference library of SARS-CoV-2-specific TCRs that had been generated with the MIRA antigen-specificity platform. Breadth was defined as the fraction of unique TCRs that were SARS-CoV-2-associated. Depth was defined as the fraction of total T cells that were SARS-CoV-2-associated. Each spike-specific TCR was assigned to its reactive spike region and to a CD4 or CD8 class using the MIRA data. Log10-transformed breadth and depth values were compared by one-way ANOVA with Sidak's multiple comparisons tests. The clones in this table, taken by TCRdb from immuneACCESS, are in-frame only. Not every clone is retained; where verified, under half of the shortfall comes from an unresolved V gene, and the cause of the rest is unknown. The V and J calls and the clone size are those of that table, but D and trimming were determined from the DNA. This sample holds 85,000 to 100,000 clones; approximately 82% were observed only once. The top ten clonotypes cover 20% to 25% of the sample.

This sample comprised peripheral blood, obtained on day 0 of AZD1222 vaccination. The receptor was derived from an adult in good health.

The CDR3 amino acid sequence is: CASSSLLLGQSSYEQYF. The nucleotide sequence is given as TGTGCCAGCAGCTCCCTGCTTTTAGGACAGAGCTCCTACGAGCAGTACTTC. The sequence links TRBV5-6 to TRBJ2-7; perhaps TRBD1 is the D gene, with 6 bases matching. V is shortened by 3 bases, J by 0 bases, and the region joining them spans 19 bases. There are 17 amino acids in the CDR3, from cysteine to phenylalanine inclusive. Only CDR3 DNA is held: 51 bases, read in frame from base 1. CDR1 SGHDT and CDR2 YYEEEE are derived from the germline V gene.